Described below is a single T cell receptor beta chain sequence and its context. This entry belongs to a study of blood T cell repertoires in COVID-19. Measured with immunoSEQ multiplex PCR; TCRdb has only the in-frame clones, and not every one. Altogether roughly 150,000 clones are present, approximately 80% being singletons, with the ten largest covering around 6.2%. V was clipped by 5 bases and J by 3 bases; unmatched bases: 12. CDR1 LGHDT and CDR2 YNNKEL come from the germline V gene (reference sequence). The CDR3 is made up of 16 amino acids. The sequencing input was PBMCs or T cells enriched from blood (not recorded which). This chain uses TRBV3-1 (or the pseudogene TRBV3-2) with TRBJ1-1, with TRBD1 matching over 7 bases. The source is a woman aged 35 to 49 who had recovered from COVID-19. The CDR3 loop reads CASSWLTQGPDTEAFF. Here the CDR3 DNA reads TGTGCCAGCAGCTGGCTTACACAGGGGCCGGACACTGAAGCTTTCTTT.